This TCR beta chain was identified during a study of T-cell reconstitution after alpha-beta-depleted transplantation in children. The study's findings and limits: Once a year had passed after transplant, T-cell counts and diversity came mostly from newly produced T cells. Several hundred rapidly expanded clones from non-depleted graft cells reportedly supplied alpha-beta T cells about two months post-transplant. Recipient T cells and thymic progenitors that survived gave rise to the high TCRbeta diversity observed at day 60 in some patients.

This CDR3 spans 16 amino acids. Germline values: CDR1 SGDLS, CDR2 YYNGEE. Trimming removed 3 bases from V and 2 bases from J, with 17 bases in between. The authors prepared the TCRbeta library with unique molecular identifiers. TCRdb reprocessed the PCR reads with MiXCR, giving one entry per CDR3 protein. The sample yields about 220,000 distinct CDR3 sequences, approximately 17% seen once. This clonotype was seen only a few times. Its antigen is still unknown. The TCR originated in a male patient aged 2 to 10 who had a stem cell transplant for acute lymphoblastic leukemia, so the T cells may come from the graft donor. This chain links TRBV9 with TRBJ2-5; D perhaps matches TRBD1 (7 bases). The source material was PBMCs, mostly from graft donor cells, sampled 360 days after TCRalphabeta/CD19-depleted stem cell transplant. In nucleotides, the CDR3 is TGTGCCAGCAGCGGCCGCCAGGGGGGCCAGCAAGAGACCCAGTACTTC. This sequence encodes CASSGRQGGQQETQYF. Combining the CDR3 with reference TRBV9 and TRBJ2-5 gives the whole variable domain DSGVTQTPKHLITATGQRVTLRCSPRSGDLSVYWYQQSLDQGLQFLIQYYNGEERAKGNILERFSAQQFPDLHSELNLSSLELGDSALYFCASSGRQGGQQETQYFGPGTRLLVL.